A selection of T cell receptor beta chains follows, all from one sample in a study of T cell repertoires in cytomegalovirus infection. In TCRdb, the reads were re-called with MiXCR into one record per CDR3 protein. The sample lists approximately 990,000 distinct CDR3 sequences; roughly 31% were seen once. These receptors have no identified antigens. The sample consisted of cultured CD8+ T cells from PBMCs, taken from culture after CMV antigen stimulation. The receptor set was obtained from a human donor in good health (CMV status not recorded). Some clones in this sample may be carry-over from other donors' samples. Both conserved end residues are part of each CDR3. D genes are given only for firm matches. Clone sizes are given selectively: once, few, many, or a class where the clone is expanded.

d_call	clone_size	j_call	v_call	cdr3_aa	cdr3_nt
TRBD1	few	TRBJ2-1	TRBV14	CASSPSNPDRGLYNEQFF	TGTGCCAGCAGCCCCTCGAATCCCGACAGGGGGCTCTACAATGAGCAGTTCTTC
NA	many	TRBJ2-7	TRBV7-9	CASSTFRDGPYEQYF	TGTGCCAGCAGCACGTTCCGGGACGGACCCTACGAGCAGTACTTC
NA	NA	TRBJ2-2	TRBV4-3	CASSQTFMNTGELFF	TGCGCCAGCAGCCAGACCTTTATGAACACCGGGGAGCTGTTTTTT
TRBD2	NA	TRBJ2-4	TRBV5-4	CASSPGLPKNIQYF	TGTGCCAGCAGCCCGGGACTACCCAAAAACATTCAGTACTTC
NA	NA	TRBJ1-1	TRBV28	CASSPPGRLEAFF	TGTGCCAGCAGTCCCCCGGGACGCTTAGAAGCTTTCTTT
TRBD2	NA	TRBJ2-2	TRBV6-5	CASSYGGLAGGFTGELFF	TGTGCCAGCAGTTACGGGGGACTAGCGGGGGGATTTACCGGGGAGCTGTTTTTT
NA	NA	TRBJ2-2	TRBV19	CASRDTQSGTGELFF	TGTGCCAGTAGGGACACTCAGTCGGGCACCGGGGAGCTGTTTTTT
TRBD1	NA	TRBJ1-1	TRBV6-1	CASSGEGGLGTFF	TGTGCCAGCAGTGGTGAAGGGGGCTTGGGAACTTTCTTT
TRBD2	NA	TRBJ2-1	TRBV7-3	CASSIPGLAGFNEQSF	TGTGCCAGCAGCATTCCGGGACTAGCGGGGTTCAATGAGCAGTCCTTC
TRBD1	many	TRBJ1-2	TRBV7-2	CASSLDPGRGYYGYTF	TGTGCCAGCAGCTTAGATCCGGGCAGGGGGTACTATGGCTACACCTTC
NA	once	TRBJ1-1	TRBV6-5	CASSYGVGAFF	TGTGCCAGCAGTTACGGGGTAGGAGCTTTCTTT
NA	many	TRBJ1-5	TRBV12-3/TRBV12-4	CASSLGPNQPQHF	TGTGCCAGCAGCTTAGGTCCCAATCAGCCCCAGCATTTT
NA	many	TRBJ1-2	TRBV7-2	CANAGQGYGYTF	TGTGCCAACGCGGGCCAGGGATATGGCTACACCTTC
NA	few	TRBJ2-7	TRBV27	CASSFGIWYEQYF	TGTGCCAGCAGTTTTGGGATCTGGTACGAGCAGTACTTC
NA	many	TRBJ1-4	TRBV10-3	CAISGEGPGVNEKLFF	TGTGCCATCAGTGGAGAAGGGCCAGGGGTGAATGAAAAACTGTTTTTT
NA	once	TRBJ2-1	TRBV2	CDSSDGQYNEQFF	TGTGACAGCAGTGATGGGCAGTACAATGAGCAGTTCTTC
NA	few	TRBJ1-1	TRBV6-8	CASSLTSVNTEAFF	TGTGCCAGCAGCCTGACCTCGGTGAACACTGAAGCTTTCTTT
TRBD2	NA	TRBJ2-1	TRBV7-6	CASSFRTSGYNEQFF	TGTGCCAGCAGCTTTCGGACTAGCGGATACAATGAGCAGTTCTTC
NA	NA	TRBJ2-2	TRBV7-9	CANSLGPGELFF	TGTGCCAACAGCTTAGGTCCCGGGGAGCTGTTTTTT
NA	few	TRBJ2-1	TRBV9	CASSVGLVGYNEQFF	TGTGCCAGCAGCGTAGGGTTAGTGGGCTACAATGAGCAGTTCTTC
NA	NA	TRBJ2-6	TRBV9	CASSVSVQGPSGANVLTF	TGTGCCAGCAGCGTGTCTGTTCAGGGCCCCTCTGGGGCCAACGTCCTGACTTTC
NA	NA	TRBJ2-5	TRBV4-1	CASSQDLVLGEETQYF	TGCGCCAGCAGCCAAGATTTGGTCCTTGGGGAAGAGACCCAGTACTTC
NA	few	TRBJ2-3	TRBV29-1	CSVVIVTASSTDTQYF	TGCAGCGTTGTTATAGTAACAGCATCTAGCACAGATACGCAGTATTTT
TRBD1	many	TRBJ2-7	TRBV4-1	CASSQGADRATYEQYF	TGCGCCAGCAGCCAAGGGGCGGACAGGGCCACCTACGAGCAGTACTTC
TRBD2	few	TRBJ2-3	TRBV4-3	CASSRYHSGGSTDTQYF	TGCGCCAGCAGCCGTTATCATAGCGGGGGAAGCACAGATACGCAGTATTTT
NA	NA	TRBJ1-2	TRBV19	CASSIVAEGKFYGYTF	TGTGCCAGTAGTATAGTGGCAGAGGGCAAGTTCTATGGCTACACCTTC
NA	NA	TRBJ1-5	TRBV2	CASSGEGPYSNQPQHF	TGTGCCAGCAGTGGGGAGGGGCCCTATAGCAATCAGCCCCAGCATTTT
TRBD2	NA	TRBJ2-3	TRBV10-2	CASRISGGLTDTQYF	TGCGCCAGCAGGATTAGCGGGGGGCTCACAGATACGCAGTATTTT
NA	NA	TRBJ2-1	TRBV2	CASSEWGPNNEQFF	TGTGCCAGCAGTGAATGGGGGCCGAACAATGAGCAGTTCTTC
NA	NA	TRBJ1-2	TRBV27	CVSSPSRMPYGYTF	TGTGTCAGCAGTCCCAGCCGAATGCCCTATGGCTACACCTTC
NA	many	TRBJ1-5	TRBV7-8	CASSLAEGPYSNQPQHF	TGTGCCAGCAGCTTAGCTGAGGGACCATATAGCAATCAGCCCCAGCATTTT
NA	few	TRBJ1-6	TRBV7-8	CASSLEKVRTNSPLHF	TGTGCCAGCAGCTTAGAGAAGGTCAGGACGAATTCACCCCTCCACTTT
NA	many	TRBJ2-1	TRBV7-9	CASSPLGRENEQFF	TGTGCCAGCAGCCCCCTCGGCAGAGAAAATGAGCAGTTCTTC
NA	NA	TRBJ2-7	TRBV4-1	CASSQGRVGPYEQYF	TGTGCCAGCAGCCAGGGCAGGGTAGGTCCCTACGAGCAGTACTTC
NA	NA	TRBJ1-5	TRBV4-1	CASSQWGMVNQPQHF	TGCGCCAGCAGCCAATGGGGGATGGTCAATCAGCCCCAGCATTTT
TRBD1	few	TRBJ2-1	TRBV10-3	CAISGGTGGPPYNEQFF	TGTGCCATCAGTGGAGGGACAGGGGGACCTCCTTACAATGAGCAGTTCTTC
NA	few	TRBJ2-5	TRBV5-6	CASSEAPGLLVETQYF	TGTGCCAGCAGCGAGGCCCCCGGACTCCTAGTGGAGACCCAGTACTTC
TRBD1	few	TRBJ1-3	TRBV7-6	CASSLVGTANSGNTIYF	TGTGCCAGCAGCTTAGTCGGGACAGCGAACTCTGGAAACACCATATATTTT
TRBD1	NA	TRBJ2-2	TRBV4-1	CASSHIGQGATGELFF	TGCGCCAGCAGCCATATCGGACAGGGGGCGACCGGGGAGCTGTTTTTT
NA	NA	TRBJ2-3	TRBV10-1	CASSDLNNTQYF	TGCGCCAGCAGTGACCTAAATAATACGCAGTATTTT
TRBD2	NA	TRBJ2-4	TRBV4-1	CASSQGRVPYIQYF	TGCGCCAGCAGCCAGGGGAGGGTACCGTACATTCAGTACTTC
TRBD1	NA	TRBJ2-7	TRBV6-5	CASSYSNRGASREQYF	TGTGCCAGCAGTTACTCCAACAGGGGGGCCTCGAGGGAGCAGTACTTC
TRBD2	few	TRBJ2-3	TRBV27	CASSFLAGADTDTQYF	TGTGCCAGCAGTTTCCTAGCGGGGGCCGACACAGATACGCAGTATTTT
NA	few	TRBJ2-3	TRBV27	CASKSSADTQYF	TGTGCCAGCAAAAGTAGCGCAGATACGCAGTATTTT
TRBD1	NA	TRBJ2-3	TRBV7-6	CASSFQTGGAGTDTQYF	TGTGCCAGCAGCTTTCAGACAGGGGGCGCAGGGACGGATACGCAGTATTTT
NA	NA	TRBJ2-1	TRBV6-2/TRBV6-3	CASSTSRDGQFF	TGTGCCAGCAGTACCAGCCGGGACGGGCAGTTCTTC
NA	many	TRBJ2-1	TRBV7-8	CASSTPDSNNEQFF	TGTGCCAGCAGCACTCCGGACAGCAACAATGAGCAGTTCTTC
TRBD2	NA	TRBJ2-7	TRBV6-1	CASRSSGSYEQYF	TGTGCCAGCAGGTCTAGCGGCTCCTACGAGCAGTACTTC
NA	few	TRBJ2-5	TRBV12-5	CASGLDNRWRQETQYF	TGTGCTAGTGGTTTGGATAACAGGTGGAGGCAAGAGACCCAGTACTTC
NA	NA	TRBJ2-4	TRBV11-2	CASSYSPGAAKNIQYF	TGTGCCAGCAGCTATTCCCCCGGAGCGGCCAAAAACATTCAGTACTTC
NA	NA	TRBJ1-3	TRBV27	CANSSLGPVGLKSGNTIYF	TGTGCCAACAGTTCCCTAGGACCCGTTGGGCTCAAATCTGGAAACACCATATATTTT